This entry concerns a single T cell receptor (beta chain). Some clones are missing from TCRdb's copy, which holds only in-frame ones; the method was immunoSEQ multiplex PCR. The table shows roughly 300,000 clones, with about 88% occurring only once. The sample comes from a study of blood T cell repertoires in COVID-19. Study-level information: The cDNA or gDNA used as material had been derived from T cells, B-cell-depleted T cells, or PBMCs.

Residents of about two dozen US areas, aged about 18 to 95 years, made up the participants. Assignment of participants to cohorts was predicated upon participant-reported clinical history. This receptor was obtained from a woman aged 30 to 39 who had recovered from COVID-19. Sequencing was carried out using PBMCs or T cells enriched from blood (not recorded which).

The CDR3 region has the DNA TGTGCCAGCAGTGAGGTCCTGGGACAGGGCAAGTACTTC. It specifies CASSEVLGQGKYF. V usage is TRBV6-1 and J usage is TRBJ2-7; TRBD1 aligns across 9 bases. CDR1 is MNHNS and CDR2 is SASEGT in the germline V gene. Trimming at V came to 3 bases and at J to 11 bases, leaving 8 bases not matched to a gene. CDR3 length: 13 residues.